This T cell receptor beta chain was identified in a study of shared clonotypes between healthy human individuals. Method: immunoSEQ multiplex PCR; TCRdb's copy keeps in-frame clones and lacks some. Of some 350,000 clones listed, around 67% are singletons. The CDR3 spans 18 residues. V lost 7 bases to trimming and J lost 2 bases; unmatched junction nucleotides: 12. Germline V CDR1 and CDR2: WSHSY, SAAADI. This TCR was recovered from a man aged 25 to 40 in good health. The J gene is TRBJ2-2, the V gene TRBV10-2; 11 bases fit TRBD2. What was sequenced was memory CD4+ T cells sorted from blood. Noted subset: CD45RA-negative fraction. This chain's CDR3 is CASILSGRDSTNTGELFF. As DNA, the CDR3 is TGCGCCAGCATCCTTAGCGGGAGGGACTCTACCAACACCGGGGAGCTGTTTTTT.